A single sample is the source of the 5 T cell receptor beta chains below, sequenced in a study of control samples from healthy donors and cancer patients (dated by TCRdb to about 2020). Receptor libraries were prepared by the immunoSEQ multiplex PCR assay. This is the immuneACCESS table as TCRdb keeps it, with only in-frame sequences that have V and J called. A part of the clones is gone; compared with another copy, unresolved V genes explain less than half, and the rest is unexplained. This sample is represented by 150,000 to 200,000 clones; around 90% of them were singletons. The ten largest account for over 1.1% of the sample. The sequencing sample was made of blood. The receptors were sampled from a woman aged 50 to 60 in good health.

The chain uses TRBV12-5 and TRBJ2-2; D is ambiguous. The V and J ends lost 1 base and 3 bases respectively, with 15 bases between them. CDR1 LGHNT and CDR2 FRNRAP come from the germline V gene. The CDR3 sequence is 17 residues long. The CDR3 reads CASGLAPMGGYTGELFF. The CDR3 DNA follows: TGTGCTAGTGGTTTGGCCCCAATGGGCGGTTACACCGGGGAGCTGTTTTTT. Together with reference TRBV12-5 and TRBJ2-2, the CDR3 gives the full variable domain: DARVTQTPRHKVTEMGQEVTMRCQPILGHNTVFWYRQTMMQGLELLAYFRNRAPLDDSGMPKDRFSAEMPDATLATLKIQPSEPRDSAVYFCASGLAPMGGYTGELFFGEGSRLTVL.

The genes are TRBV6-5 and TRBJ1-1; unclear D gene. This CDR3 comprises 14 residues. Germline CDR1 is MNHEY and CDR2 is SVGAGI. V was cut by 7 bases and J by 1 base, with 13 bases left in between. In DNA form, the CDR3 reads TGTGCCAGCACCCCAACAGATTCGAACACTGAAGCTTTCTTT. Translated: CASTPTDSNTEAFF.

This clone was recorded once. The chain employs TRBV24-1 and TRBJ2-1; 10 bases line up with TRBD2. The CDR3 has 16 amino acids. Trimming at V came to 4 bases and at J to 0 bases, leaving 2 bases not matched to a gene. Germline CDR1 reads KGHDR; CDR2 reads SFDVKD. The CDR3 region has the DNA TGTGCCACCAGTGACGGACTAGCGGACTCCTACAATGAGCAGTTCTTC. Its translation is CATSDGLADSYNEQFF.

Remarks on this clone: Compared with germline, one end of the junction differs, possibly owing to a read error. The chain recombines TRBV3-1 (or the pseudogene TRBV3-2) with TRBJ1-6; D is uncertain. The CDR3 is 15 residues long. Per germline, CDR1 LGHDT and CDR2 YNNKEL (reference sequence). The CDR3 DNA reads TGTGCCAGCAGCCAAGAGCCGGTGGTCGATTCACCCTTCCACTTT. Amino acid sequence: CASSQEPVVDSPFHF.

V is TRBV7-2 and J is TRBJ2-6; a weak D match, TRBD2 (6 bases). CDR3 size: 17 residues. The V end was cut by 0 bases, the J end by 0 bases, with 9 bases between. Germline V CDR1 and CDR2: SGHTA, FQGNSA. CDR3 amino acids: CASSLAGGLSGANVLTF. The CDR3 DNA follows: TGTGCCAGCAGCTTAGCGGGAGGACTCTCTGGGGCCAACGTCCTGACTTTC.